This T cell receptor beta chain was recorded in a study of chemoradiotherapy in HPV16-positive cancers. Whole-study results and caveats: Candidate HPV-specific clones and E7-related TCR motifs grew in tumor during treatment.

The protocol was immunoSEQ multiplex PCR, while the TCRdb copy is restricted to in-frame clones and leaves out a portion. This sample has approximately 8,200 clones; roughly 80% occur once, and the top ten carry 2.5% to 3%. The V and J ends lost 3 bases and 2 bases respectively, with 15 bases between them. Per germline, CDR1 SGHDT and CDR2 YYEEEE. The CDR3 has 15 residues. Remarks on this clone: Its cognate antigen is unknown.

The sample consisted of blood, taken from a patient who underwent chemoradiotherapy. V gene TRBV5-6 combines with J gene TRBJ2-7, with D possibly TRBD1 on 6 matching bases. This sequence originates from a human donor with HPV-associated anogenital cancer. The CDR3 region has the DNA TGTGCCAGCAGCTCCTTACGGGACACCGCCTACGAGCAGTACTTC. Its translation is CASSSLRDTAYEQYF.